Following are 32 T cell receptor beta chains from one sample sequenced in a study of lymphopenia after photon versus proton radiotherapy. Sequenced by immunoSEQ multiplex PCR; TCRdb stores in-frame clones only, minus some. This repertoire shows approximately 66,000 clones, around 85% found once; its top ten account for 2% to 3%. The sample was peripheral blood, taken from a patient treated with photon-based radiotherapy. All receptors come from a man aged 35-49 years with gastric cancer.

The chain carries TRBV25-1 and TRBJ2-5, with 7 bases fitting TRBD1. The V gene end was trimmed by 3 bases and the J gene end by 5 bases; junction bases not matched to a gene: 9. The CDR3 is 15 residues long. Germline V lookup: CDR1 MGHDK, CDR2 SYGVNS. The CDR3 coding sequence is TGTGCCAGCAGTGAGAAAGACAGGGCCGGCGAGACCCAGTACTTC. Encoded protein: CASSEKDRAGETQYF. The full variable domain, its missing parts supplied by reference TRBV25-1 and TRBJ2-5, is EADIYQTPRYLVIGTGKKITLECSQTMGHDKMYWYQQDPGMELHLIHYSYGVNSTEKGDLSSESTVSRIRTEHFPLTLESARPSHTSQYLCASSEKDRAGETQYFGPGTRLLVL.

This sequence joins TRBV9 and TRBJ1-2; possible D gene TRBD1, 5 bases. The V gene's germline CDR1 is SGDLS and CDR2 YYNGEE. V was shortened by 0 bases and J by 8 bases, with 14 bases between the two germline ends. CDR3 length: 14 amino acids. The CDR3 is CASSVVPGRRGYTF. CDR3 in DNA: TGTGCCAGCAGCGTAGTACCAGGGCGGCGCGGCTACACCTTC.

The V and J genes are TRBV7-8 and TRBJ1-4, with D uncertain. Trimming shortened V by 1 base and J by 4 bases, and 10 bases separated the two germline ends. This CDR3 spans 15 amino acids. Germline CDR1 SGHVS, CDR2 FQNEAQ. CDR3 in DNA: TGTGCCAGCAGCTTAGGGACGGCCTATAATGAAAAACTGTTTTTT. It is translated as CASSLGTAYNEKLFF.

This chain joins TRBV5-1 and TRBJ2-7, with D hard to call. V was pared by 4 bases and J by 6 bases, with 11 bases between. This CDR3 contains 12 residues. The germline V gene encodes CDR1 SGHRS and CDR2 YFSETQ. In nucleotides, the CDR3 is TGCGCCAGCAGCCATGACCGGGCCGAGCAGTACTTC. The encoded protein is CASSHDRAEQYF. The full variable domain, its missing parts supplied by reference TRBV5-1 and TRBJ2-7, is KAGVTQTPRYLIKTRGQQVTLSCSPISGHRSVSWYQQTPGQGLQFLFEYFSETQRNKGNFPGRFSGRQFSNSRSEMNVSTLELGDSALYLCASSHDRAEQYFGPGTRLTVT.

The chain couples TRBV2 to TRBJ2-2; D is unclear. The CDR3 is 13 amino acids. V lost 3 bases to trimming and J lost 4 bases, with 6 bases between them. Germline V lookup: CDR1 SNHLY, CDR2 FYNNEI. For the CDR3, the DNA is TGTGCCAGCAGTGATAACCCCACCGGGGAGCTGTTTTTT. Translated, it gives CASSDNPTGELFF.

The chain joins TRBV20-1 to TRBJ2-5; D unresolved. The CDR3 loop spans 11 amino acids. Germline assignment: CDR1 DFQATT and CDR2 SNEGSKA (reference sequence). Trimming shortened V by 7 bases and J by 0 bases, and 6 bases separated the two germline ends. This chain's CDR3 is CSVEYQETQYF. In nucleotides, the CDR3 is TGCAGTGTTGAATACCAAGAGACCCAGTACTTC.

This clone was detected a few times. This chain links TRBV15 with TRBJ1-6; the D is unclear. Between the trimmed V and J ends, which lost 0 bases and 7 bases, there was a span of 4 bases. The CDR3 contains 13 residues. Germline V CDR1 and CDR2: LNHNV, YYDKDF (reference sequence). In DNA, the CDR3 is TGTGCCACCAGCAGAGACAAAAATTCACCCCTCCACTTT. This translates into CATSRDKNSPLHF. Full variable domain (missing parts from reference TRBV15 and TRBJ1-6): DAMVIQNPRYQVTQFGKPVTLSCSQTLNHNVMYWYQQKSSQAPKLLFHYYDKDFNNEADTPDNFQSRRPNTSFCFLDIRSPGLGDTAMYLCATSRDKNSPLHFGNGTRLTVT.

The chain links TRBV11-2 to TRBJ2-7; D perhaps matches TRBD2 (7 bases). The CDR3 has 14 amino acids. Germline values: CDR1 SGHAT, CDR2 FQNNGV. The germline V and J ends were trimmed by 3 bases and 6 bases, with 15 bases remaining between them. Written as DNA, the CDR3 is TGTGCCAGCAGCTTGGGGGGGCTCGGCGGCGAGCAGTACTTC. It encodes CASSLGGLGGEQYF.

This chain joins TRBV30 and TRBJ2-5; 14 bases line up with TRBD2. The CDR3 consists of 17 residues. V dropped 4 bases and J dropped 4; count of bases not matched to a gene: 11. Looked up from germline, CDR1 is GTSNPN and CDR2 is SVGIG (reference sequence). The CDR3 loop is CAWNLGLAGGSGETQYF. Written as DNA, the CDR3 is TGTGCCTGGAACCTTGGACTAGCGGGGGGCTCAGGAGAGACCCAGTACTTC.

The chain recombines TRBV30 with TRBJ2-1; tentative D call: TRBD1 (6 bases). The CDR3 contains 13 residues. Germline CDR1 reads GTSNPN; CDR2 reads SVGIG (reference sequence). The germline V and J ends were trimmed by 4 bases and 2 bases, with 9 bases remaining between them. The CDR3 loop reads CAWNRDPYNEQFF. CDR3 nucleotides: TGTGCCTGGAACAGGGACCCCTACAATGAGCAGTTCTTC.

This clone was recorded a few times. V is TRBV19 and J is TRBJ1-2, with D perhaps TRBD1 (6 bases). The germline gives CDR1 LNHDA, CDR2 SQIVND (reference sequence). Trimming cost V 6 bases and J 4 bases, with 15 bases left between them. The CDR3 spans 14 residues. Here the CDR3 reads CASRTQGSGYGYTF. The DNA for the CDR3 is TGTGCCAGTAGAACACAGGGTTCCGGCTATGGCTACACCTTC.

The V and J genes are TRBV9 and TRBJ1-1; D might be TRBD1 (5 bases). The V and J ends lost 4 bases and 4 bases respectively, with 14 bases between them. The CDR3 covers 14 residues. CDR1 is SGDLS, CDR2 YYNGEE, per germline. CDR3 protein: CASSPGVRGTEAFF. Here the CDR3 DNA reads TGTGCCAGCAGCCCGGGGGTGCGAGGCACTGAAGCTTTCTTT.

The chain links TRBV5-1 to TRBJ1-2; maybe TRBD1 (6 bases). The germline V gene has CDR1 SGHRS and CDR2 YFSETQ. The length of the CDR3 is 17 residues. The ends were cut back, 0 bases at V and 0 bases at J, with 15 bases in the middle. The DNA of the CDR3 is TGCGCCAGCAGCTTGGGACCCTCAGGGGTACCTAACTATGGCTACACCTTC. This gives the protein CASSLGPSGVPNYGYTF.

The CDR3 reads CASSLDGGANQPQHF. The CDR3 DNA follows: TGTGCCAGCAGCTTGGACGGGGGGGCCAATCAGCCCCAGCATTTT. The chain combines TRBV11-2 with TRBJ1-5; D might be TRBD1 (6 bases). CDR1 and CDR2 from the germline V gene are SGHAT and FQNNGV. V dropped 3 bases and J dropped 3 bases, with 12 bases sitting between them. This CDR3 has 15 amino acids.

The CDR3 sequence: CASGLVGYEQYF. The CDR3 region has the DNA TGTGCTAGTGGTTTGGTAGGGTACGAGCAGTACTTC. V gene TRBV12-5 combines with J gene TRBJ2-7; no clear D. The germline gives CDR1 LGHNT, CDR2 FRNRAP. Trimming cost V 0 bases and J 4 bases, with 4 bases left between them. The CDR3 covers 12 residues.

V is TRBV29-1 and J is TRBJ1-2; D gene uncertain. The CDR3 has 13 residues. The ends were cut back, 2 bases at V and 4 bases at J, with 11 bases in the middle. Germline CDR1 reads SQVTM; CDR2 reads ANQGSEA. CDR3 nucleotide sequence: TGCAGCGTTGAAAATGAGGGCCTCTATGGCTACACCTTC. This codes for CSVENEGLYGYTF.

The J gene is TRBJ2-3, the V gene TRBV14; D unclear. CDR3 length: 13 residues. Germline-derived CDR1 and CDR2 are SGHDN and FVKESK. Trimming pared 1 base from V and 2 bases from J, leaving 4 bases between. This CDR3 reads CASSQGSTDTQYF. CDR3 in DNA: TGTGCCAGCAGCCAAGGGTCCACAGATACGCAGTATTTT.

The chain recombines TRBV6-5 with TRBJ1-4, with D uncertain. The V and J ends lost 3 bases and 3 bases respectively, with 11 bases between them. The CDR3 covers 15 residues. In germline, CDR1 is MNHEY, CDR2 SVGAGI. In DNA, the CDR3 is TGTGCCAGCAGTTATACCCGGGCCGCTAATGAAAAACTGTTTTTT. Protein product: CASSYTRAANEKLFF.

The chain recombines TRBV12-5 with TRBJ1-1; TRBD1 matches at 7 bases. Unmatched junction bases numbered 4, after V lost 0 bases and J lost 6 bases. The CDR3 has 14 residues. Germline assignment: CDR1 LGHNT and CDR2 FRNRAP. DNA for the CDR3: TGTGCTAGTGGTTTGGTCCAGGGGGGGGCTGAAGCTTTCTTT. Protein: CASGLVQGGAEAFF.

The chain couples TRBV11-2 to TRBJ2-5, with 12 bases fitting TRBD1. The V gene's germline CDR1 is SGHAT and CDR2 FQNNGV. This CDR3 spans 15 amino acids. V was clipped by 2 bases and J by 4 bases; unmatched bases: 2. The CDR3 is CASSLQGQGAETQYF. The CDR3 region has the DNA TGTGCCAGCAGCTTACAGGGACAGGGGGCAGAGACCCAGTACTTC.

The chain couples TRBV10-3 to TRBJ2-3, with D tentatively TRBD2 (6 bases). In germline, CDR1 is ENHRY, CDR2 SYGVKD. CDR3 length: 18 residues. V lost 8 bases and J lost 4, with 28 bases in between. The CDR3 loop reads CAIGYRRGVGEGADTQYF. The CDR3 DNA follows: TGTGCCATCGGATACAGACGCGGGGTAGGGGAAGGGGCAGATACGCAGTATTTT.

This rearrangement joins TRBV19 to TRBJ1-1, with TRBD1 as a possible D gene (5 bases). Trimming shortened V by 7 bases and J by 1 base, and 16 bases separated the two germline ends. This CDR3 has 15 residues. Germline V gene data show CDR1 as LNHDA and CDR2 as SQIVND (reference sequence). The CDR3 protein is CASKPHWGGNTEAFF. The CDR3 bases are TGTGCCAGTAAGCCGCACTGGGGCGGGAACACTGAAGCTTTCTTT.

The CDR3 loop reads CAWRQGGGYTF. DNA of the CDR3: TGTGCCTGGAGGCAGGGGGGTGGCTACACCTTC. The rearrangement links TRBV30 to TRBJ1-2; 7 bases are a match to TRBD1. The junction had 2 bases not matched to a gene; V was cut back by 3 bases and J by 7 bases. The length of the CDR3 is 11 residues. Germline V gene sequence: CDR1 GTSNPN, CDR2 SVGIG (reference sequence).

The chain carries TRBV6-1 and TRBJ1-5, with unresolved D. Per germline, CDR1 MNHNS and CDR2 SASEGT. The CDR3 totals 13 residues. V shed 2 bases and J shed 7 bases, with 9 bases lying between them. CDR3 sequence reads: CASSENSLQPQHF. DNA of the CDR3: TGTGCCAGCAGTGAAAACAGCTTACAGCCCCAGCATTTT.

This sequence joins TRBV10-1 and TRBJ2-4; D is tentatively TRBD1 or TRBD2 (6 bases each). V was pared by 5 bases and J by 4 bases, with 18 bases between. From germline, CDR1 is WNHNN and CDR2 SYGVQD (reference sequence). The CDR3 is 16 residues long. The CDR3 loop reads CASSFGGAGGKNIQYF. CDR3 coding DNA: TGCGCCAGCAGTTTCGGGGGCGCCGGGGGAAAAAACATTCAGTACTTC.

The J gene is TRBJ2-3, the V gene TRBV7-6, with 7 bases fitting TRBD2. Trimming cost V 5 bases and J 6 bases; bases outside gene matches: 11. Germline-derived CDR1 and CDR2 are SGHVS and FNYEAQ. The CDR3 has 15 amino acids. The CDR3 protein is CASSTSGVDTDTQYF. The CDR3 DNA reads as TGTGCCAGCAGCACCAGCGGGGTGGACACGGATACGCAGTATTTT.

This clone was picked up one time. The chain couples TRBV18 to TRBJ1-1, with D tentatively TRBD1 (6 bases). Looked up from germline, CDR1 is KGHSH and CDR2 is LQKENI. V lost 3 bases to trimming and J lost 5 bases, with 16 bases between them. This CDR3 spans 15 amino acids. CDR3 coding DNA: TGTGCCAGCTCACCGGATGTGGGGGGCCGGACTGAAGCTTTCTTT. Encoded protein: CASSPDVGGRTEAFF.

The CDR3 coding sequence is TGTGCCAGCAGCTCTAGCCTAGCGGGTGTGAACACCGGGGAGCTGTTTTTT. This codes for CASSSSLAGVNTGELFF. V is TRBV7-8 and J is TRBJ2-2; 8 nucleotides line up with TRBD2. Germline-derived CDR1 and CDR2 are SGHVS and FQNEAQ. The CDR3 covers 17 residues. Unmatched junction bases numbered 8, after V lost 4 bases and J lost 1 base.

The V call is TRBV5-6, the J call TRBJ1-1; D call uncertain. V shed 3 bases and J shed 3 bases, with 3 bases lying between them. This CDR3 is built from 11 residues. Germline-derived CDR1 and CDR2 are SGHDT and YYEEEE. CDR3 coding DNA: TGTGCCAGCAGCTCCTACACTGAAGCTTTCTTT. It translates to CASSSYTEAFF.

The chain joins TRBV5-1 to TRBJ2-3; 8 bases map to TRBD2. J was trimmed by 2 bases and V by 4 bases; bases with no gene match: 6. CDR1 SGHRS and CDR2 YFSETQ come from the germline V gene. This CDR3 is 15 amino acids long. Written as DNA, the CDR3 is TGCGCCAGCAGCCTGCGGGGGGCGGCCACAGATACGCAGTATTTT. Translated: CASSLRGAATDTQYF.

This clone was counted only a few times. CDR3 nucleotide sequence: TGTGCCAGCAGCTTAGTCGGCAGTCTCTCCTACGAGCAGTACTTC. It encodes CASSLVGSLSYEQYF. The chain combines TRBV7-2 with TRBJ2-7; D is unresolved. The CDR3 has 15 amino acids. V lost 1 base and J 0 bases, leaving 10 bases between the germline ends. Germline assignment: CDR1 SGHTA and CDR2 FQGNSA.

V is TRBV6-4 and J is TRBJ2-3; 9 nucleotides line up with TRBD2. With V trimmed by 0 bases and J by 6 bases, 7 bases remained unmatched. Per germline, CDR1 MRHNA and CDR2 SNTAGT. This CDR3 has 16 amino acids. The CDR3 loop is CASSDSGGGATDTQYF. For the CDR3, the DNA is TGTGCCAGCAGTGACTCAGGCGGGGGGGCGACCGATACGCAGTATTTT.